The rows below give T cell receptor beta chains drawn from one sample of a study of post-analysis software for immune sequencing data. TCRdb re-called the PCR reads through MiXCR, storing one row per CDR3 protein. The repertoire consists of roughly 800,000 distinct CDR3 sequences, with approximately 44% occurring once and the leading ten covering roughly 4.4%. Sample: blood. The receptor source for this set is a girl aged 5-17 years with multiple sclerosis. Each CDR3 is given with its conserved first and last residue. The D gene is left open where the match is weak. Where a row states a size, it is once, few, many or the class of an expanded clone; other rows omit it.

CDR3: CSAAPGTSGVEGEQFF
DNA: TGCAGCGCCGCGCCCGGGACTAGCGGGGTTGAGGGTGAGCAGTTCTTC
D: TRBD2
size: .
J: TRBJ2-1
V: TRBV29-1

CDR3: CASKGLAGYNEQYF
DNA: TGTGCCAGCAAGGGTCTAGCGGGCTACAATGAGCAGTACTTC
D: TRBD2
size: .
J: TRBJ2-7
V: TRBV27

CDR3: CSARNPGRDYGYTF
DNA: TGCAGTGCGAGAAACCCCGGACGGGACTATGGCTACACCTTC
D: .
size: few
J: TRBJ1-2
V: TRBV20-1

CDR3: CTSSSWTSDPDTQYF
DNA: TGTACCAGCAGCTCCTGGACTAGCGACCCAGATACGCAGTATTTT
D: TRBD2
size: .
J: TRBJ2-3
V: TRBV11-2

CDR3: CASSLYRATDTQYF
DNA: TGTGCCAGCAGTTTGTATAGGGCCACAGATACGCAGTATTTT
D: .
size: few
J: TRBJ2-3
V: TRBV27

CDR3: CASRNSAGGLDTQYF
DNA: TGTGCCAGCAGAAACTCAGCGGGAGGGTTAGATACGCAGTATTTT
D: TRBD2
size: once
J: TRBJ2-3
V: TRBV2

CDR3: CASSLGQEVYEQYF
DNA: TGTGCCAGCAGCCTCGGACAGGAGGTCTACGAGCAGTACTTC
D: TRBD1
size: few
J: TRBJ2-7
V: TRBV11-1

CDR3: CASSLEAGGGQETQYF
DNA: TGTGCCAGCAGCTTAGAGGCGGGAGGAGGACAAGAGACCCAGTACTTC
D: TRBD2
size: few
J: TRBJ2-5
V: TRBV7-3

CDR3: CASSPRQGEAEDEETQYF
DNA: TGTGCCAGCAGCCCGCGGCAGGGGGAAGCGGAAGATGAAGAGACCCAGTACTTC
D: TRBD1
size: once
J: TRBJ2-5
V: TRBV13

CDR3: CSAEPLAAKNIQYF
DNA: TGCAGCGCCGAACCGCTAGCGGCCAAAAACATTCAGTACTTC
D: .
size: few
J: TRBJ2-4
V: TRBV29-1

CDR3: CASSLEGGGTGTQYF
DNA: TGCGCCAGCAGCCTGGAAGGTGGGGGAACAGGTACGCAGTATTTT
D: .
size: .
J: TRBJ2-3
V: TRBV5-1

CDR3: CASSQALADLSYNEQFF
DNA: TGCGCCAGCAGCCAGGCACTAGCGGACCTCTCCTACAATGAGCAGTTCTTC
D: TRBD2
size: few
J: TRBJ2-1
V: TRBV4-3

CDR3: CASGDMGGNQPQHF
DNA: TGTGCCAGCGGAGATATGGGGGGCAATCAGCCCCAGCATTTT
D: .
size: few
J: TRBJ1-5
V: TRBV6-2/TRBV6-3

CDR3: CSVGGLSLGTDTQYF
DNA: TGCAGCGTTGGGGGACTAAGTCTCGGCACAGATACGCAGTATTTT
D: TRBD2
size: .
J: TRBJ2-3
V: TRBV29-1

CDR3: CASSSPSSRGSYEQYF
DNA: TGTGCCAGCAGTTCCCCGAGTAGCCGTGGATCCTACGAGCAGTACTTC
D: .
size: .
J: TRBJ2-7
V: TRBV28

CDR3: CASSLWGGGTYNEQFF
DNA: TGTGCCAGCAGTTTATGGGGTGGCGGAACCTACAATGAGCAGTTCTTC
D: .
size: .
J: TRBJ2-1
V: TRBV27

CDR3: CASRGVTGRPGYTF
DNA: TGTGCCAGCAGAGGGGTTACGGGACGGCCGGGCTACACCTTC
D: .
size: .
J: TRBJ1-2
V: TRBV6-5

CDR3: CSVASLGDTEVFF
DNA: TGCAGCGTTGCGAGCCTCGGGGACACTGAAGTTTTCTTT
D: .
size: .
J: TRBJ1-1
V: TRBV29-1

CDR3: CASSEDTSNQPQHF
DNA: TGTGCCAGCAGTGAAGATACAAGCAATCAGCCCCAGCATTTT
D: .
size: few
J: TRBJ1-5
V: TRBV2

CDR3: CASSHGTALRNIQYF
DNA: TGCGCCAGCAGCCACGGGACAGCCCTCCGAAACATTCAGTACTTC
D: TRBD1
size: .
J: TRBJ2-4
V: TRBV4-3

CDR3: CATSRGQGDYRQETQYF
DNA: TGTGCCACCAGCAGAGGGCAGGGGGACTACCGACAAGAGACCCAGTACTTC
D: .
size: few
J: TRBJ2-5
V: TRBV15

CDR3: CASSISRGKGHTQYF
DNA: TGTGCCAGTAGTATAAGTCGGGGAAAAGGACATACGCAGTATTTT
D: .
size: .
J: TRBJ2-3
V: TRBV19

CDR3: CASSHQGTLNQPQHF
DNA: TGTGCCAGCAGCCATCAAGGGACGTTGAATCAGCCCCAGCATTTT
D: .
size: .
J: TRBJ1-5
V: TRBV5-5

CDR3: CASSYWTSGDTQYF
DNA: TGCGCCAGCAGCTACTGGACTAGCGGGGATACGCAGTATTTT
D: TRBD2
size: .
J: TRBJ2-3
V: TRBV5-1

CDR3: CSARESGKNNEKLFF
DNA: TGCAGTGCTAGAGAATCAGGGAAGAATAATGAAAAACTGTTTTTT
D: .
size: .
J: TRBJ1-4
V: TRBV20-1

CDR3: CASSLEGVREKLFF
DNA: TGTGCCAGCAGCCTCGAGGGGGTCCGTGAAAAACTGTTTTTT
D: .
size: .
J: TRBJ1-4
V: TRBV7-9

CDR3: CAWTPDSYNEQFF
DNA: TGTGCCTGGACCCCCGATTCCTACAATGAGCAGTTCTTC
D: .
size: few
J: TRBJ2-1
V: TRBV30

CDR3: CASMGLATYNEQFF
DNA: TGTGCCAGCATGGGACTAGCGACATACAATGAGCAGTTCTTC
D: TRBD2
size: .
J: TRBJ2-1
V: TRBV6-1

CDR3: CASLGGGRETQYF
DNA: TGTGCCAGCCTGGGGGGGGGTCGGGAGACCCAGTACTTC
D: TRBD2
size: .
J: TRBJ2-5
V: TRBV28

CDR3: CASSFSNPEQFF
DNA: TGTGCCAGCAGCTTTTCCAATCCTGAGCAGTTCTTC
D: .
size: .
J: TRBJ2-1
V: TRBV7-9

CDR3: CAIKQLAGEQYF
DNA: TGTGCCATCAAGCAACTAGCAGGCGAGCAGTACTTC
D: .
size: .
J: TRBJ2-7
V: TRBV10-3

CDR3: CASSLRDETQYF
DNA: TGTGCCAGCAGCTTAAGAGACGAGACCCAGTACTTC
D: .
size: few
J: TRBJ2-5
V: TRBV11-2

CDR3: CASSLAKGSEAFF
DNA: TGCGCCAGCAGCTTGGCCAAAGGGTCTGAAGCTTTCTTT
D: .
size: .
J: TRBJ1-1
V: TRBV5-1

CDR3: CASSQLGCEQYF
DNA: TGTGCCAGCAGCCAACTCGGGTGCGAGCAGTACTTC
D: .
size: once
J: TRBJ2-7
V: TRBV4-2

CDR3: CASREGVGETQYF
DNA: TGTGCCAGCAGGGAGGGGGTAGGGGAGACCCAGTACTTC
D: .
size: few
J: TRBJ2-5
V: TRBV6-2/TRBV6-3

CDR3: CSASLVKVGGSKQFF
DNA: TGCAGTGCTAGTTTGGTTAAGGTCGGGGGAAGTAAGCAGTTCTTC
D: .
size: once
J: TRBJ2-1
V: TRBV20-1

CDR3: CASGGEGTGGPETQYF
DNA: TGTGCCAGTGGGGGTGAGGGGACAGGGGGCCCAGAGACCCAGTACTTC
D: TRBD1
size: once
J: TRBJ2-5
V: TRBV19

CDR3: CSAQNAGGEEGYTF
DNA: TGCAGTGCTCAGAACGCGGGGGGCGAGGAAGGCTACACCTTC
D: .
size: .
J: TRBJ1-2
V: TRBV20-1

CDR3: CASSRLVGSYNEQFF
DNA: TGTGCCAGCAGCCGACTAGTAGGGTCCTACAATGAGCAGTTCTTC
D: .
size: few
J: TRBJ2-1
V: TRBV6-2/TRBV6-3

CDR3: CASSNLKRGQQFF
DNA: TGTGCCAGCAGCAACCTCAAGCGGGGCCAGCAGTTCTTC
D: TRBD2
size: few
J: TRBJ2-1
V: TRBV6-5

CDR3: CASSRRDRTLGTNVLTF
DNA: TGCGCCAGCAGCCGCCGGGACCGAACTCTGGGGACCAACGTCCTGACTTTC
D: .
size: .
J: TRBJ2-6
V: TRBV5-1

CDR3: CASSVLAETSTDTQYF
DNA: TGTGCCAGCAGCGTACTAGCGGAAACCAGCACAGATACGCAGTATTTT
D: TRBD2
size: .
J: TRBJ2-3
V: TRBV9

CDR3: CASSQDRYNEQYF
DNA: TGCGCCAGCAGCCAAGACAGATACAATGAGCAGTACTTC
D: .
size: .
J: TRBJ2-5
V: TRBV4-3

CDR3: CASSSHRGTESTGELFF
DNA: TGTGCCAGCAGCTCGCACCGCGGGACAGAGAGCACCGGGGAGCTGTTTTTT
D: .
size: .
J: TRBJ2-2
V: TRBV9

CDR3: CASSSPGTGIDTQYF
DNA: TGTGCCAGCAGTTCCCCCGGGACAGGGATAGATACGCAGTATTTT
D: TRBD1
size: .
J: TRBJ2-3
V: TRBV28

CDR3: CAASRDSGSTDTQYF
DNA: TGTGCCGCCAGCAGAGATAGCGGAAGCACAGATACGCAGTATTTT
D: .
size: .
J: TRBJ2-3
V: TRBV15

CDR3: CASILGTSGSYEQYF
DNA: TGTGCCAGCATCTTAGGGACTAGCGGGAGCTACGAGCAGTACTTC
D: TRBD2
size: .
J: TRBJ2-7
V: TRBV2

CDR3: CASSYRLAGDRNEQFF
DNA: TGTGCCAGCAGTTACAGGCTAGCGGGAGATCGAAATGAGCAGTTCTTC
D: TRBD2
size: .
J: TRBJ2-1
V: TRBV6-2/TRBV6-3

CDR3: CGTRGPNTEAFF
DNA: TGTGGCACCCGAGGCCCGAACACTGAAGCTTTCTTT
D: .
size: .
J: TRBJ1-1
V: TRBV27

CDR3: CASSLSGATVEEQYF
DNA: TGTGCCAGCAGTTTATCCGGGGCCACCGTGGAGGAGCAGTACTTC
D: .
size: few
J: TRBJ2-7
V: TRBV12-3/TRBV12-4

CDR3: CTSSYRQQETQYF
DNA: TGTACCAGCAGTTACCGACAACAAGAGACCCAGTACTTC
D: .
size: .
J: TRBJ2-5
V: TRBV6-5

CDR3: CASSQEEVRGPEPIFNYGYTF
DNA: TGTGCCAGCAGCCAAGAAGAGGTGCGGGGTCCTGAACCAATTTTTAACTATGGCTACACCTTC
D: .
size: .
J: TRBJ1-2
V: TRBV3-1

CDR3: CASSQDPKTTSAPYEQYF
DNA: TGTGCCAGCAGCCAAGATCCCAAGACTACTAGCGCACCCTACGAGCAGTACTTC
D: TRBD2
size: once
J: TRBJ2-7
V: TRBV4-2

CDR3: CASSRDGLATGEQYF
DNA: TGTGCCAGCAGTAGGGACGGACTAGCGACAGGCGAGCAGTACTTC
D: TRBD2
size: .
J: TRBJ2-7
V: TRBV6-5

CDR3: CASSPGRSSASSYEQYF
DNA: TGCGCCAGCAGCCCCGGGAGGAGTAGCGCGAGCTCCTACGAGCAGTACTTC
D: TRBD2
size: .
J: TRBJ2-7
V: TRBV5-1

CDR3: CASSRGAYSGANVLTF
DNA: TGTGCCAGCAGTCGGGGGGCATACTCTGGGGCCAACGTCCTGACTTTC
D: .
size: .
J: TRBJ2-6
V: TRBV7-8

CDR3: CASTATVNEQFF
DNA: TGTGCCAGCACCGCTACTGTCAATGAGCAGTTCTTC
D: .
size: once
J: TRBJ2-1
V: TRBV7-2

CDR3: CASTPDELYEDYGYTF
DNA: TGTGCCAGCACCCCGGACGAGCTCTACGAGGACTATGGCTACACCTTC
D: .
size: .
J: TRBJ1-2
V: TRBV6-2/TRBV6-3

CDR3: CSASLGRPTPLQETQYF
DNA: TGCAGTGCTAGCCTGGGTCGGCCGACTCCACTACAAGAGACCCAGTACTTC
D: .
size: .
J: TRBJ2-5
V: TRBV20-1